The following is a T cell receptor (beta chain) sequence with its context. Its cognate antigen is unknown. This entry is derived from a study of blood T cells in healthy people across ages. Study-level points and caveats: Roughly linearly, TCR beta diversity per million T cells fell as age increased.

Russia was home to the donors, healthy Caucasian individuals aged roughly 6 to 90. Each sample yielded at least 6 micrograms of PBMC total RNA. PCR was performed a second time for about 7 to 11 cycles using a sample-barcoded 5' primer and a J-beta primer mix. One entry per CDR3 protein, called by TCRdb with MiXCR from the 5' RACE reads. The table records about 1.4 million distinct CDR3 sequences, approximately 63% of them present only once. This TCR derives from a young man in good health. Specimen: blood.

The CDR3 bases are TGCGCCAGCAGCCCCTGGGCCGGTGAGAGCAATGAGCAGTTCTTC. As protein: CASSPWAGESNEQFF. The genes are TRBV5-1 and TRBJ2-1; unclear D gene. Germline V lookup: CDR1 SGHRS, CDR2 YFSETQ. The CDR3 has 15 amino acids. Trimming removed 4 bases at V and 6 bases at J, with 17 bases between.